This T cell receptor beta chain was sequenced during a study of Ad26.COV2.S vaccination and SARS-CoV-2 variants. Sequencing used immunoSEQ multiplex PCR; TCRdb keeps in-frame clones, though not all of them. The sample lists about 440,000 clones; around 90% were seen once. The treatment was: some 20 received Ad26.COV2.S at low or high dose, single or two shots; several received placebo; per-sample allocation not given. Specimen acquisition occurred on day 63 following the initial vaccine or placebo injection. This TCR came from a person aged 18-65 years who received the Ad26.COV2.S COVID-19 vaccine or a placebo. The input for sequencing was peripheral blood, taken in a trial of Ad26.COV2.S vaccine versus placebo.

The CDR3 DNA is TGCAGCGTTCAAGGGAGACGGGGGGAGGGTTGGCAGTACTTC. Amino acids: CSVQGRRGEGWQYF. J is TRBJ2-7 and V is TRBV29-1; 7 nucleotides match TRBD2. Germline lookup yields CDR1 SQVTM and CDR2 ANQGSEA. The CDR3 is made up of 14 amino acids. After removal of 5 bases from V and 9 bases from J, the junction contained 16 bases not matched to a gene.